This T cell receptor beta chain emerged from a study of vaccination effects on CD4 cells after COVID-19. About this clone: Its antigen is not identified.

The length of the CDR3 is 15 residues. Per the germline V gene, CDR1 is MNHEY and CDR2 is SVGAGI. Unmatched junction bases numbered 7, after V lost 5 bases and J lost 7 bases. Generated by immunoSEQ multiplex PCR, the TCRdb table keeps only in-frame clones and is missing some. Among 65,000 to 95,000 clones listed, over 75% were seen once. Notes on the study in general: Cross-reaction with common cold coronaviruses was seen in only 1 of 255 vaccine-induced clones from healthy vaccinees. Few convalescent patients and no early post-infection timepoints were included in the study. Late in the post-vaccination period, infection-induced and vaccine-induced clones underwent marked clonal contraction.

Antigen-specific CD4+ T cells were expanded with viral peptide pools in the ViraFEST assay before sequencing. Culture proceeded for approximately 9 days, and CD4+ T cells were then isolated. Participants were given two doses of BNT162b2 or mRNA-1273 vaccine. Nucleocapsid antibodies stayed negative before and after vaccination, showing no earlier SARS-CoV-2 infection. Sequences were derived from CD4+ T cells from PBMCs cultured with HCoV-OC43 spike peptides, sampled after COVID-19 vaccination. Subset of the sample: HCoV-OC43 spike overlapping peptide pool stimulation. This TCR came from a human donor who received a COVID-19 vaccine. The genes are TRBV6-5 and TRBJ1-4, with 10 bases lining up with TRBD1. This CDR3 is CASSPRDRGFEKLFF. The CDR3 DNA reads TGTGCCAGCAGTCCGCGGGACAGGGGTTTTGAAAAACTGTTTTTT.